The clone carrying this T cell receptor (beta chain) was observed many times. Its antigen is still unknown. This entry is derived from a study of T cells in Graves' hyperthyroidism and ophthalmopathy. For the study at large: Peripheral blood specimens were obtained at initial diagnosis, prior to any treatment.

TCR beta CDR3 sequences were amplified from RNA transcripts. A first-round RT-PCR of the TCR CDR3 used the HTBI primer set. Using its own MiXCR run on the multiplex PCR reads, TCRdb lists one record per CDR3 protein. The data show over 700,000 distinct CDR3 sequences, 35% seen once. CDR1 SGHRS and CDR2 YFSETQ come from the germline V gene. There are 13 residues in the CDR3. The V gene lost 0 bases and the J gene lost 2 bases, with 5 bases spanning the gap. Whole-study results and caveats: Also found in blood were most expanded thyroid clonotypes above 0.001.

Clinical symptoms, serum thyroxine and TRAb, thyroid ultrasound and orbital computed tomography were used for the diagnoses. The specimen sequenced was blood. The V call is TRBV5-1, the J call TRBJ2-5, with D hard to call. This sequence was found in a woman between 35 and 50 years old with Graves' hyperthyroidism. The CDR3 sequence: CASSLVYQETQYF. Written as DNA, the CDR3 is TGCGCCAGCAGCTTGGTTTATCAAGAGACCCAGTACTTC.